The rows below give T cell receptor beta chains drawn from one sample of a study of blood T cell repertoires in COVID-19. The repertoire was sequenced with immunoSEQ multiplex PCR; TCRdb's copy has only in-frame clones and lacks some. The table records under 200,000 clones, about four fifths of them present only once. Input material: PBMCs or T cells enriched from blood (not recorded which). These receptors all stem from a woman aged 55-70 years who had recovered from COVID-19. The CDR3 runs from the conserved cysteine through the conserved F or W. The D gene is left open where the match is weak. Clone size is shown for a subset of rows, as once, few, many or a class of expanded clone.

clone_size,v_call,j_call,d_call,cdr3_aa,cdr3_nt
NA,TRBV10-3,TRBJ1-4,NA,CAISRDIEKLFF,TGTGCCATCAGTAGGGACATTGAAAAACTGTTTTTT
NA,TRBV30,TRBJ1-2,NA,CAWPGDTNYGYTF,TGTGCCTGGCCGGGGGATACTAACTATGGCTACACCTTC
NA,TRBV5-4,TRBJ2-5,TRBD2,CASTGRGETQYF,TGTGCCAGCACCGGGAGGGGGGAGACCCAGTACTTC
once,TRBV6-5,TRBJ2-5,TRBD1,CASRYRGLQETQYF,TGTGCCAGCAGATACAGGGGTTTGCAGGAGACCCAGTACTTC
NA,TRBV5-4,TRBJ2-4,NA,CASSSSGGLTSYF,TGTGCCAGCAGCTCCTCGGGGGGCCTGACTTCGTACTTC
NA,TRBV18,TRBJ2-5,TRBD1,CASSLRTGETETQYF,TGTGCCAGCTCACTCCGGACAGGGGAAACGGAGACCCAGTACTTC
NA,TRBV5-1,TRBJ1-3,NA,CASSLGSGRSSGNTIYF,TGCGCCAGCAGCTTGGGTTCAGGTAGAAGCTCTGGAAACACCATATATTTT
NA,TRBV27,TRBJ1-2,NA,CASSLSTQGRNYGYTF,TGTGCCAGCAGTTTATCGACTCAGGGGCGAAACTATGGCTACACCTTC
NA,TRBV19,TRBJ1-2,TRBD1,CASNTPGQGGGYTF,TGTGCCAGTAACACCCCGGGACAGGGAGGCGGCTACACCTTC
NA,TRBV3-1/TRBV3-2,TRBJ1-5,TRBD1,CASSLGQGATQPQHF,TGTGCCAGCAGCCTGGGACAGGGGGCGACTCAGCCCCAGCATTTT
NA,TRBV5-1,TRBJ1-3,TRBD1,CASSGTGAGNTIYF,TGCGCCAGCAGCGGGACAGGAGCTGGAAACACCATATATTTT
many,TRBV7-6,TRBJ2-1,NA,CASSLSDNEQFF,TGTGCCAGCAGCCTGAGCGACAATGAGCAGTTCTTC
NA,TRBV6-5,TRBJ2-3,TRBD2,CASSKTSGGRVTQYF,TGTGCCAGCAGCAAGACTAGCGGGGGTAGGGTTACGCAGTATTTT
NA,TRBV12-5,TRBJ1-4,NA,CASALGLTNEKLFF,TGTGCTAGTGCACTCGGGTTAACTAATGAAAAACTGTTTTTT
NA,TRBV20-1,TRBJ1-1,NA,CSARVQGEAFF,TGCAGTGCTAGGGTCCAGGGTGAAGCTTTCTTT
NA,TRBV27,TRBJ1-1,TRBD1,CASSSWTGSDLEAFF,TGTGCCAGCAGTTCTTGGACAGGGTCGGACTTAGAAGCTTTCTTT
NA,TRBV3-1/TRBV3-2,TRBJ1-1,TRBD1,CASSHLEGQGAEAFF,TGTGCCAGCAGCCACCTTGAAGGACAGGGGGCGGAAGCTTTCTTT
NA,TRBV5-1,TRBJ2-3,TRBD1,CASSLRQGTDTQYF,TGCGCCAGCAGCTTGAGACAGGGGACAGATACGCAGTATTTT
once,TRBV27,TRBJ1-5,NA,CASSFGGYNQPQHF,TGTGCCAGCAGTTTTGGAGGGTATAATCAGCCCCAGCATTTT
NA,TRBV27,TRBJ1-1,TRBD1,CASSRDSGVFAGGAFF,TGTGCCAGCAGTAGGGACAGTGGAGTATTCGCGGGTGGGGCTTTCTTT
NA,TRBV24-1,TRBJ1-2,TRBD1,CATSQLDGQGAPSYGYTF,TGTGCCACCAGTCAATTGGACGGACAGGGTGCTCCCAGCTATGGCTACACCTTC
NA,TRBV6-6,TRBJ1-1,NA,CASDRLNTEAFF,TGTGCCAGCGACAGATTGAACACTGAAGCTTTCTTT
NA,TRBV19,TRBJ1-5,TRBD1,CASSGVTGNQPQHF,TGTGCCAGTAGTGGAGTGACAGGGAATCAGCCCCAGCATTTT
NA,TRBV3-1/TRBV3-2,TRBJ1-2,TRBD1,CASRQTGGDNYGYTF,TGTGCCAGCAGACAAACAGGGGGCGATAACTATGGCTACACCTTC
NA,TRBV5-4,TRBJ2-5,TRBD2,CASSLGAGGHQETQYF,TGTGCCAGCAGCTTGGGGGCGGGGGGACACCAAGAGACCCAGTACTTC
NA,TRBV11-2,TRBJ2-3,NA,CASSLISATDTQYF,TGTGCCAGCAGCTTAATCAGCGCCACAGATACGCAGTATTTT
NA,TRBV7-6,TRBJ2-7,NA,CASSSDTGLLSGQYF,TGTGCCAGCAGCTCGGACACGGGACTCCTGAGTGGGCAGTACTTC
NA,TRBV21-1,TRBJ1-2,NA,CASIPQGRGGYTF,TGTGCCAGCATTCCACAGGGGCGGGGTGGCTACACCTTC
few,TRBV14,TRBJ1-5,NA,CASSQGGDQPQHF,TGTGCCAGCAGCCAAGGCGGGGATCAGCCCCAGCATTTT
NA,TRBV19,TRBJ1-1,TRBD1,CASSISGTGNTEAFF,TGTGCCAGTAGTATTTCCGGGACAGGGAACACTGAAGCTTTCTTT
NA,TRBV5-4,TRBJ1-6,NA,CASSLDQGNSPLHF,TGTGCCAGCAGCTTGGATCAGGGTAATTCACCCCTCCACTTT
NA,TRBV11-2,TRBJ1-5,NA,CASRPVGSNQPQHF,TGTGCCAGCAGGCCAGTGGGCTCCAATCAGCCCCAGCATTTT
NA,TRBV7-9,TRBJ2-7,NA,CASSRDRDEQYF,TGTGCCAGCAGCAGGGACCGGGACGAGCAGTACTTC
NA,TRBV29-1,TRBJ1-2,NA,CSVAVINYGYTF,TGCAGCGTTGCAGTAATTAACTATGGCTACACCTTC
NA,TRBV7-8,TRBJ2-7,TRBD2,CASSLASGSSYEQYF,TGTGCCAGCAGCTTAGCTAGCGGGTCCTCCTACGAGCAGTACTTC
NA,TRBV2,TRBJ2-1,TRBD2,CASGTSGNEQFF,TGTGCCAGCGGGACTAGCGGTAATGAGCAGTTCTTC
NA,TRBV19,TRBJ2-6,NA,CASSASGISGANVLTF,TGTGCCAGTAGTGCCTCAGGCATATCTGGGGCCAACGTCCTGACTTTC